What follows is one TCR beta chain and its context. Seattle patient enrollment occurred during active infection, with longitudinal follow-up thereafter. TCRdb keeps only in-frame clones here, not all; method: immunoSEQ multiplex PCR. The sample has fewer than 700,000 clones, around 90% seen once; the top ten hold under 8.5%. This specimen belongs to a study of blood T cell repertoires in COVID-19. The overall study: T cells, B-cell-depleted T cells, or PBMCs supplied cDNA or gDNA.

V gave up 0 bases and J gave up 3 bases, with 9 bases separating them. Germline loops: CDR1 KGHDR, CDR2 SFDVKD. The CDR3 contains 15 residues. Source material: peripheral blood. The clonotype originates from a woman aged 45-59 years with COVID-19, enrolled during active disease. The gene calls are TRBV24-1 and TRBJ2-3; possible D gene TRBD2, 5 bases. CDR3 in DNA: TGTGCCACCAGTGATTTGTCTCCGGGGACAGATACGCAGTATTTT. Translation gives CATSDLSPGTDTQYF.